This T cell receptor beta chain was profiled in a study of identical twins (dated by TCRdb to about 2016). With regard to the full study: TCR alpha and beta repertoires from monozygotic twins, unrelated adults of various ages and cord blood were deep-sequenced to test whether fetal clonotypes persist. To rule out contamination, replicate twin experiments were performed at different times with different library preparation protocols.

This clonotype was seen ten or more times. The target of this receptor is not known. No quality values exist for individual bases; no much larger clone is one base distant. Study-level results and caveats: Excess twin sharing in beta out-of-frame sequences was weaker because fewer shared sequences lowered the signal-to-noise ratio. Because the same donors could not be followed over many years, the conclusions depended on cross-sectional statistical analysis. Zero-insertion analyses could be partly confounded by invariant T cells such as MAIT and iNKT, though diverse VJ usage argued against such confounding for most clonotypes. Out-of-frame TCR alpha sequences shared between twins showed an excess of low generation-probability sequences compared with coincidental sharing between unrelated individuals. Out-of-frame TCR alpha sharing in monozygotic twins was systematically underestimated by recombination models, whereas sharing between unrelated individuals was in agreement with the recombination models. Fewer insertions were carried by abundant cord blood beta clonotypes; a weaker similar trend was observed in young adult naive repertoires, while no such trend was observed in memory repertoires.

At the junction V is shortened by 6 bases and J by 6 bases, with 10 bases in between. The CDR3 runs 12 amino acids, cysteine and phenylalanine included. Only the CDR3 portion is preserved as DNA: 36 bases, with reading frame beginning at the first base. Library generation was performed with 5' RACE. Sequencing used an Illumina HiSeq 2000. Template switching introduced a universal primer binding site; the final cDNA contained a unique molecular identifier, enabling accurate counting of TCR cDNA molecules. Specific primers in the conserved constant-segment region were used to synthesize first-strand cDNA for the TCR alpha and beta chains. To control for contamination, every cDNA library was double barcoded, receiving both a SMART-Mk sample barcode and Illumina barcodes. TruSeq adapter sequences and Illumina sample barcodes were added in two successive PCR steps. The TCR alpha and beta cDNA libraries were sequenced on the Illumina HiSeq platform using custom primers. The study's own analysis went as follows. MiGEC was used to process raw reads and extract unique molecular identifiers, and MiXCR was used to find CDR3 positions. For each individual, recombination models were inferred using an EM algorithm with the repgenHMM and IGoR tools. Shared clonotypes were analyzed with the tcR package in R, and sharing was normalized by the product of cloneset sizes. To study raw recombination free of thymic and clonal selection effects, out-of-frame nonproductive sequences were analyzed. The public reads were reprocessed in TCRdb via fastp at Q25 and MiXCR, keeping in-frame beta chains. Under each unique CDR3 protein, matching rows form one entry showing the most common genes and DNA. TCRdb's processing, not the authors', yielded these V and J calls. This sample holds some 250,000 distinct CDR3 sequences; about an eighth were observed only once. The ten largest clones add up to approximately 4% of the sample.

Every donor in the study was a healthy Caucasian. Three pairs of female monozygotic twins, all aged about 18 to 29 years, were included in the twin cohort. Using Miltenyi CD45RO+ enrichment and human naive T-cell isolation kits, memory (CD45RO+) and naive T cells were isolated from PBMC. The same specimen was also included in a second study, on yellow fever vaccine responses in identical twins. The second study's paper adds: The authors reported that the T cell response to vaccination in identical twins appeared partly convergent and partly personalized. Focusing on identical twins, the study followed the T cell clones that responded to the vaccine, and did so with precision.

The sequenced material came from memory (CD45RO+) T cells sorted from blood. The cell subset or site label, as the study defines it: CD45RO+ enriched T cells. The sequence was collected from a woman younger than 30 in good health. The V and J segments used are TRBV12-3 or TRBV12-4 and TRBJ2-3, with TRBD2 tentatively as D gene (6 bases match). This receptor carries the CDR3 CASRKGGDTQYF. The nucleotide sequence is given as TGTGCCAGCAGAAAAGGAGGGGATACGCAGTATTTT.